This TCR beta chain was captured by sequencing in a study of cytomegalovirus exposure and HLA in healthy donors. This clone occurred a few times. CDR1 is LNHDA and CDR2 is SQIVND in the germline V gene (reference sequence). The V gene lost 5 bases and the J gene lost 11 bases, with 18 bases spanning the gap. This CDR3 region has 13 residues. Researchers ran the PCR with 60 Vbeta and 13 Jbeta primers. Clones were sequenced by immunoSEQ multiplex PCR, and TCRdb holds only the in-frame ones, with some missing. The sample has around 140,000 clones, approximately 79% seen once; the top ten hold less than 5%.

V usage is TRBV19 and J usage is TRBJ1-1, with D hard to call. The source material was PBMCs. The source of this sequence is a man aged 50 or older in good health and CMV-seropositive. CDR3 bases: TGTGCCAGTAGTCCTAGGAGGGAAATCGTGGCTTTCTTT. Translation gives CASSPRREIVAFF.